The 8 T cell receptor beta chains below come from one sample, sequenced in a study of shared T cell receptors in the human thymus. Some clones are missing from TCRdb's copy, which holds only in-frame ones; the method was immunoSEQ multiplex PCR. The sample includes about 710,000 clones, over 75% of them seen just once. In addition, the sample was reused for a study of human thymus T cells.

Sequences were obtained from thymocytes. The receptors here all came from a boy under two years old with a congenital heart defect.

V usage is TRBV4-3 and J usage is TRBJ2-3, with TRBD2 matching 14 bases. The CDR3 has 20 amino acids. The germline V gene encodes CDR1 LGHNA and CDR2 YSLEER. The junction had 12 bases not matched to a gene; V was cut back by 1 base and J by 3 bases. CDR3 coding DNA: TGCGCCAGCAGCCAAGCGGCGGGACTAGCGGGAGAGGAGGGGACAGATACGCAGTATTTT. Its translation: CASSQAAGLAGEEGTDTQYF.

The chain has TRBV28 and TRBJ1-1; weak D call: TRBD1 (5 bases). CDR3 length: 13 residues. V was shortened by 5 bases and J by 9 bases, with 16 bases between the two germline ends. Looked up from germline, CDR1 is MDHEN and CDR2 is SYDVKM. The CDR3 reads CASSPGVVNKAFF. The DNA for the CDR3 is TGTGCCAGCAGTCCGGGGGTAGTCAATAAAGCTTTCTTT.

The chain combines TRBV15 with TRBJ1-5, with 7 bases lining up with TRBD1. This CDR3 contains 14 residues. CDR1 and CDR2 from the germline V gene are LNHNV and YYDKDF (reference sequence). V shed 6 bases, J shed 2 bases, and the junction held 4 bases outside the gene matches. Written as DNA, the CDR3 is TGTGCCACCAGAAGGACAGGAGGCAATCAGCCCCAGCATTTT. This encodes CATRRTGGNQPQHF.

The chain employs TRBV4-1 and TRBJ1-4, with D uncertain. CDR3 length: 15 amino acids. In germline, CDR1 is MGHRA, CDR2 YSYEKL. V was pared by 6 bases and J by 7 bases, with 18 bases between. CDR3 residues: CASRPESTHGEKLFF. The CDR3 DNA follows: TGCGCCAGCAGACCCGAGTCTACGCACGGTGAAAAACTGTTTTTT.

The J gene is TRBJ2-1, the V gene TRBV5-6; TRBD2 matches 14 bases. The ends lost 1 base at V and 8 bases at J; junction bases unmatched: 14. Germline V CDR1 and CDR2: SGHDT, YYEEEE. This CDR3 has 19 residues. The CDR3 here is CASSLRLAGGRDPSDEQFF. CDR3 bases: TGTGCCAGCAGCTTGCGACTAGCGGGAGGGAGGGACCCCTCGGATGAGCAGTTCTTC.

Comment on this clone: Compared with germline, one end of the junction differs, possibly owing to a read error. The J gene is TRBJ2-7, the V gene TRBV7-2, with 9 bases lining up with TRBD1. The CDR3 loop spans 12 amino acids. Germline CDR1 is SGHTA and CDR2 is FQGNSA. The CDR3 coding sequence is TGTGCCAGCAGCCCAACAGGGGGCGCTCTGGACTTC. Amino acids: CASSPTGGALDF.

This chain links TRBV19 with TRBJ1-2; D possibly corresponds to TRBD1 (5 bases). CDR1 is LNHDA and CDR2 is SQIVND in the germline V gene (reference sequence). V was clipped by 7 bases and J by 5 bases, with 8 bases between them. The CDR3 extends over 11 amino acids. The DNA for the CDR3 is TGTGCCAGTAAGGGGATATATGGCTACACCTTC. This encodes CASKGIYGYTF.

The chain links TRBV7-9 to TRBJ2-2; 13 nucleotides match TRBD2. Per the germline V gene, CDR1 is SEHNR and CDR2 is FQNEAQ (reference sequence). With V trimmed by 8 bases and J by 2 bases, 2 bases remained unmatched. This CDR3 has 15 residues. CDR3 loop: CASLGLAGNTGELFF. The CDR3 DNA is TGTGCCAGCCTGGGACTAGCGGGAAACACCGGGGAGCTGTTTTTT.